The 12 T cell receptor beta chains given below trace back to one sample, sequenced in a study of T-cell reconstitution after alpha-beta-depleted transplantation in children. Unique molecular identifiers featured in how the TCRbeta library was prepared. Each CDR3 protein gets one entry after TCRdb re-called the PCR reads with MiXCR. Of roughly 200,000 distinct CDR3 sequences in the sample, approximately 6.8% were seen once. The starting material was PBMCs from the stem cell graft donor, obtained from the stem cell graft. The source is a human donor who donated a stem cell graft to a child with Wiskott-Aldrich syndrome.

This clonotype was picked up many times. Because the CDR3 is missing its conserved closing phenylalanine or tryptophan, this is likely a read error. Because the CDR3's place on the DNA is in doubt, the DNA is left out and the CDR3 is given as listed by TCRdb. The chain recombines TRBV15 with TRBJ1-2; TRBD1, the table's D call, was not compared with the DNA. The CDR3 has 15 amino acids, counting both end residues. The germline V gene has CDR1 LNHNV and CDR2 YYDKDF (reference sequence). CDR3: CATSRYQGTGWSLSL.

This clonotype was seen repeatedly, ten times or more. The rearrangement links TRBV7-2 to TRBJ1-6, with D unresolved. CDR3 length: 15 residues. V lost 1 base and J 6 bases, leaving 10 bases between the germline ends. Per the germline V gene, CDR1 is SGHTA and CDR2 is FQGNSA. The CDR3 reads CASSLGAPGNSPLHF. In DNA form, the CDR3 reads TGTGCCAGCAGCTTAGGGGCGCCGGGTAATTCACCCCTCCACTTT. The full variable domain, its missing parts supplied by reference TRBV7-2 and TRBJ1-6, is GAGVSQSPSNKVTEKGKDVELRCDPISGHTALYWYRQSLGQGLEFLIYFQGNSAPDKSGLPSDRFSAERTGGSVSTLTIQRTQQEDSAVYLCASSLGAPGNSPLHFGNGTRLTVT.

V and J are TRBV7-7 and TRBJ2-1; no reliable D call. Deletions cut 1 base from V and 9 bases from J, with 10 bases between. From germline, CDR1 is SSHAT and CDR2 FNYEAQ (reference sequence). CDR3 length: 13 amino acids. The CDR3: CASSLVGSGEQFF. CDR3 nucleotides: TGTGCCAGCAGCTTAGTAGGGTCCGGTGAGCAGTTCTTC.

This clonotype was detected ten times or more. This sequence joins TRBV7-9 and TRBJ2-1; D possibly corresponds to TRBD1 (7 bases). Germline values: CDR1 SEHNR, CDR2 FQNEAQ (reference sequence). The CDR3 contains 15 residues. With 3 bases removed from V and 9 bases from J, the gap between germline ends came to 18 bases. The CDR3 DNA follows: TGTGCCAGCAGCTTCGGGGGTGGAGGGGGCCTTGAGCAGTTCTTC. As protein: CASSFGGGGGLEQFF.

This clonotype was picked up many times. The CDR3, as DNA: TGCGCCAGCAGCTTACAGGGTATGAGGGACGAGCAGTACTTC. Its protein is CASSLQGMRDEQYF. The rearrangement joins TRBV5-1 to TRBJ2-7, with D maybe TRBD1 (6 bases). The CDR3 totals 14 residues. Germline V gene data show CDR1 as SGHRS and CDR2 as YFSETQ. V lost 2 bases and J 5 bases, leaving 14 bases between the germline ends.

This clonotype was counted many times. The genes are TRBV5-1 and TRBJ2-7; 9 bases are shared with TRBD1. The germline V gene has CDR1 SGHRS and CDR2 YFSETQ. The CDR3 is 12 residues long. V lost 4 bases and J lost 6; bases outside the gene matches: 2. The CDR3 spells CASSPDRGEQYF. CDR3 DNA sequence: TGCGCCAGCAGCCCGGACAGGGGCGAGCAGTACTTC.

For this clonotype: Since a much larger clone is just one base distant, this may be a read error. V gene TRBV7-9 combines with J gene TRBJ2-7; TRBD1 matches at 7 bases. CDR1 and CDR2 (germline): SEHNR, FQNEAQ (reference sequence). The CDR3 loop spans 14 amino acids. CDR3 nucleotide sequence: TGTGTCAGCAGCTTGACACAACAGGGGTCCGAGCAGTACTTC. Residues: CVSSLTQQGSEQYF. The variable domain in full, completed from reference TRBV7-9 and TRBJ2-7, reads DTGVSQNPRHKITKRGQNVTFRCDPISEHNRLYWYRQTLGQGPEFLTYFQNEAQLEKSRLLSDRFSAERPKGSFSTLEIQRTEQGDSAMYLCVSSLTQQGSEQYFGPGTRLTVT.

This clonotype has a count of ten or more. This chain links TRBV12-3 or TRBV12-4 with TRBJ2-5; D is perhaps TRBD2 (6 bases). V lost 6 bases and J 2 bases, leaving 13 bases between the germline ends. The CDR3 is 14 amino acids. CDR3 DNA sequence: TGTGCCAGCAGCCCTCGGGACTTTCAAGAGACCCAGTACTTC. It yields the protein CASSPRDFQETQYF.

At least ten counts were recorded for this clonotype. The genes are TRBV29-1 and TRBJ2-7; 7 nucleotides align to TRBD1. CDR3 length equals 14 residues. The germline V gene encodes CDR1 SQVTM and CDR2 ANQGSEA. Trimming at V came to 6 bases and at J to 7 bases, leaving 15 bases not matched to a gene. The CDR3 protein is CSVASGTVLREQYF. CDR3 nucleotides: TGCAGCGTCGCGTCCGGGACAGTTCTTCGAGAGCAGTACTTC.

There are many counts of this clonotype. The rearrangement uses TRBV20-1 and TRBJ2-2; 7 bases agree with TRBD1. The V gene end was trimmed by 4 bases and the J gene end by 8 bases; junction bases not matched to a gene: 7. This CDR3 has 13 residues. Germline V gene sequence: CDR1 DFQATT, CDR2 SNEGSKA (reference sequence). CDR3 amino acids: CSAKDRVRGELFF. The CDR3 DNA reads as TGCAGTGCTAAAGACAGGGTTAGAGGGGAGCTGTTTTTT.

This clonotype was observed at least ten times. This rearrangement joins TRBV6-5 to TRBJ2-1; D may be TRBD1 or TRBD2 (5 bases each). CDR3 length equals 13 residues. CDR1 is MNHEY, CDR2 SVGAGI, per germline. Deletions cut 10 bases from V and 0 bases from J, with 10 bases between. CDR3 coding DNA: TGTGCCACGGCAGGGAGCTCCTACAATGAGCAGTTCTTC. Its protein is CATAGSSYNEQFF.

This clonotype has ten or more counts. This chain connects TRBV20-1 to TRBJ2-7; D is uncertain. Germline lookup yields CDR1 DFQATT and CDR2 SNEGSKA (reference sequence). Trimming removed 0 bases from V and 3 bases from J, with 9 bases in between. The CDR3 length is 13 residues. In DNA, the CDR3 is TGCAGTGCTAGAGATATCCCTTTCTACGAGCAGTACTTC. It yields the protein CSARDIPFYEQYF.